This TCR beta chain was profiled in a study of T cells in Graves' hyperthyroidism and ophthalmopathy. Amplification yielded TCR beta CDR3 regions, with RNA transcripts as the source. The TCR CDR3 was amplified in a first-round RT-PCR using the HTBI primer set. Using its own MiXCR run on the multiplex PCR reads, TCRdb lists one record per CDR3 protein. The sample contains approximately 570,000 distinct CDR3 sequences, less than 20% of which appear only once. This CDR3 is built from 15 residues. The germline CDR1 and CDR2 sequences are LGHDT and YNNKEL (reference sequence). V shed 2 bases and J shed 5 bases, with 14 bases lying between them.

The V gene is TRBV3-1, the J gene TRBJ2-3; a possible D gene is TRBD2 (5 bases). This TCR was recovered from a man aged 35 to 55 with Graves' ophthalmopathy. The sequenced material came from blood. The CDR3 DNA reads as TGTGCCAGCAGCCAATGGCTCAGCGGAGGAGATACGCAGTATTTT. Translating gives CASSQWLSGGDTQYF.